Shown below are 5 T cell receptor beta chains from a single sample sequenced in a study of circulating tumor DNA in untreated peripheral T-cell lymphoma. Generated by immunoSEQ multiplex PCR, the TCRdb table keeps only in-frame clones and is missing some. The table has about 6,600 clones, 60% to 80% seen once; the top ten hold 55%. Sequenced: tumor tissue. These receptors came from a human donor with peripheral T-cell lymphoma.

With respect to this clone: The junction shows a germline mismatch at one end, possibly a read error. The rearrangement joins TRBV19 to TRBJ2-3; 12 bases line up with TRBD2. Germline-derived CDR1 and CDR2 are LNHDA and SQIVND (reference sequence). This CDR3 has 16 residues. The CDR3 region is CASSTPLAGGPDMQYF. CDR3 nucleotide sequence: TGTGCCAGTAGTACCCCCCTAGCGGGAGGGCCAGATATGCAGTATTTT.

The sample holds a few counts of this clone. The chain is built from TRBV7-5 and TRBJ2-1; TRBD2, the D gene given by the table, was not confirmed from the DNA. TRBV7-5 is reported as a pseudogene. The CDR3 consists of 17 residues. The CDR3 nucleotides are TGTGCCAGCAGCCTAAATCCACCCAGCGGGAGTTTTAATGAGCAGTTCTTC. It encodes CASSLNPPSGSFNEQFF.

The chain carries TRBV11-3 and TRBJ1-1; maybe TRBD1 (6 bases). V lost 6 bases and J 1 base, leaving 12 bases between the germline ends. This CDR3 has 14 residues. The V gene's germline CDR1 is SGHNT and CDR2 YENEEA. CDR3 bases: TGTGCCAGCAGGTCGGCAGGGGCGAACACTGAAGCTTTCTTT. The encoded protein is CASRSAGANTEAFF. Together with reference TRBV11-3 and TRBJ1-1, the CDR3 gives the full variable domain: EAGVVQSPRYKIIEKKQPVAFWCNPISGHNTLYWYLQNLGQGPELLIRYENEEAVDDSQLPKDRFSAERLKGVDSTLKIQPAELGDSAVYLCASRSAGANTEAFFGQGTRLTVV.

The chain links TRBV4-1 to TRBJ2-7; a possible D gene is TRBD1 (7 bases). Trimming left V 4 bases short and J 7 bases short, with 20 bases between. The germline V gene encodes CDR1 MGHRA and CDR2 YSYEKL. This CDR3 region has 15 residues. The DNA of the CDR3 is TGCGCCAGCAGCCGGAGGGGGCCCGATTCGGGGGAGCAGTACTTC. This gives the protein CASSRRGPDSGEQYF.

The rearrangement uses TRBV28 and TRBJ2-7, with 7 bases fitting TRBD1. The germline gives CDR1 MDHEN, CDR2 SYDVKM. Losses at the gene ends were 3 bases for V and 2 bases for J; bases not matched to a gene: 4. The CDR3 loop spans 14 amino acids. The CDR3 nucleotides are TGTGCCAGCAGTTTCCTCGGGACAGCCTACGAGCAGTACTTC. It specifies CASSFLGTAYEQYF.